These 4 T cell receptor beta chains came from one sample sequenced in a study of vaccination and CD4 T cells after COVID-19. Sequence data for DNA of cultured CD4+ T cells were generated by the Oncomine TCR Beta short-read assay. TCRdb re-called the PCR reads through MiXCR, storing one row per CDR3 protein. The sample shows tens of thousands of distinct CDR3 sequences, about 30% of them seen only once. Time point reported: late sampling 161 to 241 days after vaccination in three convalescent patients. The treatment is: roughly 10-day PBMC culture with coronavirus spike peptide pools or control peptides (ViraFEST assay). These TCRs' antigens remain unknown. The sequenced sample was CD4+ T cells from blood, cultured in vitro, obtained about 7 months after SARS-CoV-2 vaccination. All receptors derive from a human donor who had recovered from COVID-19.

The CDR3 is CASRNYRNYGYTF. The CDR3 coding sequence is TGTGCCAGCAGGAACTACCGAAACTATGGCTACACCTTC. This chain links TRBV6-1 with TRBJ1-2; D remains unclear. The V end lost 6 bases, the J end lost 2 bases, and 10 bases lay between the germline ends. The CDR3 runs to 13 residues. CDR1 and CDR2 (germline): MNHNS, SASEGT.

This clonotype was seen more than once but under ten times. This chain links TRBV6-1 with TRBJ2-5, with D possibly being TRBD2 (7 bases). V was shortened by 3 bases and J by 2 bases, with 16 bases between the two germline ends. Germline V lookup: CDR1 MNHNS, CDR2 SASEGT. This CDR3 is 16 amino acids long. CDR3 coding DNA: TGTGCCAGCAGTGATAGGGTGGGGGGGCGGCAAGAGACCCAGTACTTC. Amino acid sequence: CASSDRVGGRQETQYF.

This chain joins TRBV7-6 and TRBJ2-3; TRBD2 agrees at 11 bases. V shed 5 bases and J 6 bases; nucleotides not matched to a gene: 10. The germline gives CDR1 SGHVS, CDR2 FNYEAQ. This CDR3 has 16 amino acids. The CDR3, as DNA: TGTGCCAGCAGCCCGTTGCTAGCGGGGGGCGGTGATACGCAGTATTTT. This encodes CASSPLLAGGGDTQYF.

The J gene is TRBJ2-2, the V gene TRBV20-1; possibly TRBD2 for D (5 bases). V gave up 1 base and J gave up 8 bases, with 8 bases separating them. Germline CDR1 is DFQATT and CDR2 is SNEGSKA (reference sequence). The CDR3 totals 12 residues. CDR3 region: CSARVGGGELFF. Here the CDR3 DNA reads TGCAGTGCTAGAGTGGGCGGGGGGGAGCTGTTTTTT.